These T cell receptor beta chains were read from a single sample in a study of spatial heterogeneity in lung cancer. TCRdb ran MiXCR on the 5' RACE reads and lists one entry per CDR3 protein. The sample lists under 85,000 distinct CDR3 sequences, 8% occurring once. The sequences come from PBMCs, collected at surgery. Receptor source: a male donor with early-stage non-small cell lung cancer. Both conserved end residues are part of each CDR3. The D gene is left open where the match is weak. The size entry is marked missing in some rows and otherwise reads once, few, many or a size class.

clone_size: .
v_call: TRBV24-1
d_call: TRBD2
j_call: TRBJ2-1
cdr3_nt: TGTGCCACCAGTGATCGGGGAATAGCCAGCGGGAGGGATGAGCAGTTCTTC
cdr3_aa: CATSDRGIASGRDEQFF

clone_size: few
v_call: TRBV2
d_call: TRBD1
j_call: TRBJ1-4
cdr3_nt: TGTGCCAGCAGTGAAGCCTCACAGGGGCCCAATGAAAAACTGTTTTTT
cdr3_aa: CASSEASQGPNEKLFF

clone_size: few
v_call: TRBV4-1
d_call: .
j_call: TRBJ1-1
cdr3_nt: TGCGCCAGCAGCCAAGAAGGGGGATTCACTGAAGCTTTCTTT
cdr3_aa: CASSQEGGFTEAFF

clone_size: .
v_call: TRBV3-1
d_call: .
j_call: TRBJ2-2
cdr3_nt: TGTGCCAGCAGCCTACAGGGTCCCGGGGAGCTGTTTTTT
cdr3_aa: CASSLQGPGELFF

clone_size: many
v_call: TRBV20-1
d_call: .
j_call: TRBJ2-7
cdr3_nt: TGCAGTGCTAGAAACCTTAACTCCTACGAGCAGTACTTC
cdr3_aa: CSARNLNSYEQYF

clone_size: .
v_call: TRBV27
d_call: TRBD1
j_call: TRBJ2-1
cdr3_nt: TGTGCCAGCAGTGTACCGGGACAGGGGTCCTACAATGAGCAGTTCTTC
cdr3_aa: CASSVPGQGSYNEQFF

clone_size: .
v_call: TRBV6-2/TRBV6-3
d_call: TRBD2
j_call: TRBJ2-1
cdr3_nt: TGTGCCAGCATGGGGCCTAGCGGGAGGAGTAGAAACAATGAGCAGTTCTTC
cdr3_aa: CASMGPSGRSRNNEQFF

clone_size: many
v_call: TRBV7-9
d_call: .
j_call: TRBJ1-5
cdr3_nt: TGTGCCAGCAGCTTAGGTGGGAACAATCAGCCCCAGCATTTT
cdr3_aa: CASSLGGNNQPQHF

clone_size: .
v_call: TRBV6-2/TRBV6-3
d_call: .
j_call: TRBJ1-5
cdr3_nt: TGTGCCAGCAGTTACTCTCTTTGGACGGATGGGTCCCAGCATTTT
cdr3_aa: CASSYSLWTDGSQHF

clone_size: .
v_call: TRBV12-3/TRBV12-4
d_call: .
j_call: TRBJ2-5
cdr3_nt: TGTGCCAGCAGTTTAGCCGCGCAGAAGGTGTCCCAGTACTTC
cdr3_aa: CASSLAAQKVSQYF

clone_size: many
v_call: TRBV4-1
d_call: .
j_call: TRBJ1-2
cdr3_nt: TGCGCCAGCAGCCAAGTTCAGGAGCCTAACTATGGCTACACCTTC
cdr3_aa: CASSQVQEPNYGYTF

clone_size: many
v_call: TRBV20-1
d_call: .
j_call: TRBJ2-3
cdr3_nt: TGCAGTGCTAGAGATCCCTGGAGCGATACGCAGTATTTT
cdr3_aa: CSARDPWSDTQYF

clone_size: many
v_call: TRBV29-1
d_call: TRBD1
j_call: TRBJ1-2
cdr3_nt: TGCAGCGTGGTACGGGACAGGGAGGACTATGGCTACACCTTC
cdr3_aa: CSVVRDREDYGYTF

clone_size: many
v_call: TRBV9
d_call: .
j_call: TRBJ2-3
cdr3_nt: TGTGCCAGCAGCGTAGAGGCAGCTAGCACAGATACGCAGTATTTT
cdr3_aa: CASSVEAASTDTQYF

clone_size: few
v_call: TRBV12-3/TRBV12-4
d_call: TRBD1
j_call: TRBJ2-5
cdr3_nt: TGTGCCAGCAGTTCTTCCGGGACAGGGGCCCGGGAGACCCAGTACTTC
cdr3_aa: CASSSSGTGARETQYF

clone_size: many
v_call: TRBV5-4
d_call: TRBD1
j_call: TRBJ2-7
cdr3_nt: TGTGCCAGCAGCTTGCGACGGGACAGGGCCCACGAGCAGTACTTC
cdr3_aa: CASSLRRDRAHEQYF

clone_size: many
v_call: TRBV18
d_call: TRBD1
j_call: TRBJ1-5
cdr3_nt: TGTGCCAGCTCAAAAGGGGGCGGCCTTTCTTGGGAGCCCCAGCATTTT
cdr3_aa: CASSKGGGLSWEPQHF

clone_size: many
v_call: TRBV18
d_call: TRBD2
j_call: TRBJ2-1
cdr3_nt: TGTGCCAGCTCGTCCGGGACTACCCTCGCTGAGCAGTTCTTC
cdr3_aa: CASSSGTTLAEQFF

clone_size: many
v_call: TRBV4-2
d_call: .
j_call: TRBJ2-2
cdr3_nt: TGTGCCAGCAGAGAGAGCTCGGGGGTTTCGGTCGGGGAGCTGTTTTTT
cdr3_aa: CASRESSGVSVGELFF

clone_size: .
v_call: TRBV30
d_call: .
j_call: TRBJ2-3
cdr3_nt: TGTGCCTGGAGTGGAGGAGGGGGGCGAGGCACAGATACGCAGTATTTT
cdr3_aa: CAWSGGGGRGTDTQYF

clone_size: .
v_call: TRBV19
d_call: TRBD2
j_call: TRBJ2-7
cdr3_nt: TGTGCCAGTAGTGCCAGCGGGAAACCCTCCTACGAGCAGTACTTC
cdr3_aa: CASSASGKPSYEQYF